Listed here are 27 T cell receptor beta chains from one sample, sequenced in a study of blood T cells in healthy people across ages (dated by TCRdb to between 2015 and 2017). To prepare the library, 5' RACE was applied. Reads for this sample came from an Illumina HiSeq 2500. A second PCR of about 6 to 11 cycles was performed with a sample-barcoded 5' primer and a J-beta primer mix. The public sequencing data were trimmed at Q25 with fastp and processed into clonotypes with MiXCR by TCRdb, which kept only in-frame beta chains. Under each unique CDR3 protein, matching rows form one entry showing the most common genes and DNA. The sample records over 1,500,000 distinct CDR3 sequences, 40% to 55% of which are singletons. Less than 2.5% of the sample rests with the top ten. The specimen was blood. These receptors were collected from a woman aged 40 to 49 in good health.

This clonotype has more than one count but fewer than ten. One end of the junction does not line up with germline, which may come from a read error. The rearrangement joins TRBV6-6 to TRBJ2-3; D could derive from TRBD1 or TRBD2 (6 bases each). CDR3 length: 14 amino acids. Germline CDR1 is MNHNY and CDR2 is SVGAGI (reference sequence). The CDR3 is CASTYGGRTDTQYF. CDR3 DNA sequence: TGTGCCAGCACTTACGGGGGCCGCACAGATACGCAGTATTTT.

The sample holds one count of this clonotype. The chain links TRBV5-1 to TRBJ1-1; tentatively, D is TRBD1 (5 bases). The CDR3 runs 14 residues. Deletions cut 1 base from V and 2 bases from J, with 9 bases between. In germline, CDR1 is SGHRS, CDR2 YFSETQ. The chain's CDR3 is CASSLWGSNTEAFF. The CDR3 region has the DNA TGCGCCAGCAGCTTGTGGGGGTCTAACACTGAAGCTTTCTTT.

This clonotype was recorded once. This chain uses TRBV29-1 with TRBJ2-3; D gene uncertain. CDR3 size: 14 residues. CDR1 and CDR2 from the germline V gene are SQVTM and ANQGSEA. V lost 2 bases and J lost 1, with 10 bases in between. CDR3 bases: TGCAGCGTTGAAAGAGTAGGCGGCACAGATACGCAGTATTTT. Residues: CSVERVGGTDTQYF.

The chain links TRBV7-3 to TRBJ2-1, with TRBD2 identical over 8 bases. Germline CDR1 reads SGHTA; CDR2 reads FQGTGA. The CDR3 runs to 18 residues. Trimming removed 1 base from V and 6 bases from J; junction bases left unmatched: 14. This CDR3 is CASSLMAGGRYLSNEQFF. The CDR3 DNA sequence: TGTGCCAGCAGCTTAATGGCGGGGGGCCGATACTTGTCCAATGAGCAGTTCTTC.

This sequence joins TRBV9 and TRBJ1-1; D uncertain. Germline V CDR1 and CDR2: SGDLS, YYNGEE. Trimming removed 0 bases from V and 2 bases from J, with 11 bases in between. The CDR3 spans 15 residues. The CDR3 DNA sequence: TGTGCCAGCAGCGTAGGGAACCTTCGAAACACTGAAGCTTTCTTT. It translates to CASSVGNLRNTEAFF.

The chain couples TRBV7-9 to TRBJ2-7; no clear D gene. V gave up 3 bases and J gave up 4 bases, with 13 bases separating them. CDR1 and CDR2 (germline): SEHNR, FQNEAQ (reference sequence). The CDR3 spans 14 residues. The CDR3 sequence is CASSLGTAQYEQYF. As DNA, the CDR3 is TGTGCCAGCAGCTTGGGTACAGCCCAGTACGAGCAGTACTTC.

J is TRBJ2-5 and V is TRBV6-5, with 8 positions matching TRBD1. Germline CDR1 reads MNHEY; CDR2 reads SVGAGI. J gave up 11 bases and V 3 bases, and 14 bases lay outside the gene matches. The CDR3 is 15 residues long. The chain's CDR3 is CASSYYGQGVSEQYF. In DNA, the CDR3 is TGTGCCAGCAGTTATTACGGACAGGGTGTATCTGAGCAGTACTTC.

This rearrangement joins TRBV6-4 to TRBJ2-3; no clear D. Trimming pared 5 bases from V and 1 base from J, leaving 13 bases between. The germline V gene has CDR1 MRHNA and CDR2 SNTAGT. This CDR3 spans 15 amino acids. In DNA form, the CDR3 reads TGTGCCAGCAGTCAAGACCATGCCGGCACAGATACGCAGTATTTT. This codes for CASSQDHAGTDTQYF.

The rearrangement joins TRBV6-1 to TRBJ2-7; D is possibly TRBD2 (7 bases). Germline V CDR1 and CDR2: MNHNS, SASEGT. The CDR3 sequence is 15 residues long. V gave up 4 bases and J gave up 7 bases, with 20 bases separating them. Here the CDR3 DNA reads TGTGCCAGCAGTGTTCGGGCGAGCGGGGACAATGAGCAGTACTTC. Protein: CASSVRASGDNEQYF.

The chain couples TRBV29-1 to TRBJ2-3; 10 bases are a match to TRBD2. The CDR3 totals 14 residues. The V gene end was trimmed by 6 bases and the J gene end by 2 bases; junction bases not matched to a gene: 5. Looked up from germline, CDR1 is SQVTM and CDR2 is ANQGSEA. CDR3 in amino acids: CSVAGTSATDTQYF. The CDR3 DNA reads as TGCAGCGTCGCAGGGACTAGCGCCACAGATACGCAGTATTTT.

The chain combines TRBV7-2 with TRBJ2-3; possibly TRBD1 for D (5 bases). Trimming stripped 3 bases from V and 0 bases from J, with 10 bases between. The CDR3 loop spans 15 amino acids. CDR1 is SGHTA, CDR2 FQGNSA, per germline. The DNA for the CDR3 is TGTGCCAGCAGCTTCACAGGTCATAGCACAGATACGCAGTATTTT. It is translated as CASSFTGHSTDTQYF.

The chain recombines TRBV28 with TRBJ1-2; 7 positions match TRBD1. Germline trimming cut 7 bases from V and 6 bases from J; bases unmatched to any gene: 8. Germline-derived CDR1 and CDR2 are MDHEN and SYDVKM. The CDR3 spans 13 residues. The CDR3 loop reads CASTEDDRDGYTF. CDR3 sequence (DNA): TGTGCCAGCACTGAGGATGACAGGGATGGCTACACCTTC.

This clonotype was observed a handful of times. The V and J genes are TRBV6-5 and TRBJ1-2; TRBD1 matches at 7 bases. The J segment lost 5 bases and the V segment lost 6 bases, leaving 9 bases of the junction unmatched. From germline, CDR1 is MNHEY and CDR2 SVGAGI. The CDR3 sequence is 14 residues long. The CDR3 reads CASRETGATYGYTF. CDR3 nucleotide sequence: TGTGCCAGCAGGGAAACAGGGGCCACATATGGCTACACCTTC.

This clonotype was picked up a small number of times. J is TRBJ2-1 and V is TRBV5-5; tentative D call: TRBD1 (5 bases). CDR1 and CDR2 (germline): SGHKS, YYEKEE (reference sequence). Trimming removed 5 bases at V and 4 bases at J, with 16 bases between. CDR3 length: 15 amino acids. This CDR3 reads CASSFTGERYNEQFF. The DNA for the CDR3 is TGTGCCAGCAGTTTTACAGGAGAACGATACAATGAGCAGTTCTTC.

The CDR3 loop is CASSPTRQGRGYTF. The CDR3, as DNA: TGTGCCAGCAGCCCGACCCGCCAGGGGCGCGGCTACACCTTC. The chain couples TRBV7-2 to TRBJ1-2; D is perhaps TRBD1 (6 bases). The germline V gene encodes CDR1 SGHTA and CDR2 FQGNSA. The CDR3 runs to 14 residues. Trimming took 5 bases from V and 8 from J, leaving 18 bases between them.

The chain has TRBV20-1 and TRBJ1-1; the match to TRBD1 covers 7 bases. Germline loops: CDR1 DFQATT, CDR2 SNEGSKA (reference sequence). J was trimmed by 2 bases and V by 4 bases; bases with no gene match: 4. This CDR3 region has 13 residues. The CDR3 protein is CSATRDSNTEAFF. CDR3 DNA: TGCAGTGCTACCCGGGACAGTAACACTGAAGCTTTCTTT.

The V call is TRBV11-3, the J call TRBJ2-3; D may be TRBD2 (5 bases). The CDR3 contains 15 residues. Germline values: CDR1 SGHNT, CDR2 YENEEA. The ends were cut back, 4 bases at V and 4 bases at J, with 15 bases in the middle. CDR3 amino acids: CASSSPREGPDTQYF. The CDR3 DNA sequence: TGTGCCAGCAGCTCCCCCCGAGAGGGCCCAGATACGCAGTATTTT. Full variable domain (rest looked up from reference TRBV11-3 and TRBJ2-3): EAGVVQSPRYKIIEKKQPVAFWCNPISGHNTLYWYLQNLGQGPELLIRYENEEAVDDSQLPKDRFSAERLKGVDSTLKIQPAELGDSAVYLCASSSPREGPDTQYFGPGTRLTVL.

There are a few counts of this clonotype. The chain joins TRBV7-2 to TRBJ1-2, with D perhaps matching TRBD1 (5 bases). Trimming stripped 1 base from V and 4 bases from J, with 16 bases between. The CDR3 spans 16 residues. Per the germline V gene, CDR1 is SGHTA and CDR2 is FQGNSA. CDR3 loop: CASSLVTRGDSYGYTF. CDR3 coding DNA: TGTGCCAGCAGCTTAGTGACCCGGGGGGATAGCTATGGCTACACCTTC. The full variable domain, completed using reference TRBV7-2 and TRBJ1-2, is GAGVSQSPSNKVTEKGKDVELRCDPISGHTALYWYRQSLGQGLEFLIYFQGNSAPDKSGLPSDRFSAERTGGSVSTLTIQRTQQEDSAVYLCASSLVTRGDSYGYTFGSGTRLTVV.

In regard to this clonotype: A much larger clone sits a single nucleotide away, making a read error possible. The chain is built from TRBV5-4 and TRBJ2-1; TRBD1 is a possible D gene (6 bases). Germline V gives CDR1 SGHNT, CDR2 YYREEE (reference sequence). This CDR3 has 13 residues. V shed 5 bases and J shed 4 bases, with 10 bases lying between them. In DNA, the CDR3 is TGTGCCAGCAGGAGGACAGCTTACAATGAGCAGTTCTTC. Translated, it gives CASRRTAYNEQFF.

This clonotype was counted between two and nine times. The chain links TRBV6-5 to TRBJ1-2; no definite D call. This CDR3 contains 11 residues. Germline V gene lookup returns CDR1 MNHEY and CDR2 SVGAGI. The V end lost 6 bases, the J end lost 8 bases, and 10 bases lay between the germline ends. The CDR3 spells CASRSGNGYTF. The CDR3 DNA is TGTGCCAGCAGGTCCGGCAACGGCTACACCTTC.

The table lists this clonotype with a few counts. This sequence joins TRBV20-1 and TRBJ2-7; D call uncertain. Per the germline V gene, CDR1 is DFQATT and CDR2 is SNEGSKA (reference sequence). The CDR3 extends over 12 amino acids. V was pared by 5 bases and J by 3 bases, with 11 bases between. The CDR3 coding sequence is TGCAGTGCTGAACGTAACGACTACGAGCAGTACTTC. It is translated as CSAERNDYEQYF.

The chain recombines TRBV27 with TRBJ2-1; 11 bases match TRBD2. CDR1 is MNHEY, CDR2 SMNVEV, per germline (reference sequence). Trimming took 9 bases from V and 7 from J; bases not matched to a gene: 8. This CDR3 has 14 residues. CDR3 nucleotide sequence: TGTGCCAGTACCCAACTAGCGGGGGTAAATGAGCAGTTCTTC. Protein product: CASTQLAGVNEQFF.

J is TRBJ2-1 and V is TRBV7-2, with 9 bases aligning to TRBD1. Germline V gene data show CDR1 as SGHTA and CDR2 as FQGNSA. The CDR3 is made up of 15 amino acids. Unmatched junction bases numbered 12, after V lost 6 bases and J lost 9 bases. CDR3 DNA: TGTGCCAGCAGTCCGACAGGGGGTTCTCGGGGTGAGCAGTTCTTC. Its protein product is CASSPTGGSRGEQFF.

The chain carries TRBV10-2 and TRBJ2-1; D call uncertain. The CDR3 covers 13 residues. Trimming pared 0 bases from V and 6 bases from J, leaving 6 bases between. Germline assignment: CDR1 WSHSY and CDR2 SAAADI. Here the CDR3 DNA reads TGCGCCAGCAGTGAGTCTTTGAGCAATGAGCAGTTCTTC. It codes for CASSESLSNEQFF.

The gene calls are TRBV7-2 and TRBJ2-5, with a tentative D call TRBD1 (6 bases). V gave up 9 bases and J gave up 2 bases, with 13 bases separating them. This CDR3 contains 13 residues. Germline V gives CDR1 SGHTA, CDR2 FQGNSA. CDR3 residues: CASRGGMQETQYF. Here the CDR3 DNA reads TGTGCCAGTAGAGGGGGAATGCAAGAGACCCAGTACTTC.

This chain links TRBV7-8 with TRBJ1-2, with 7 nucleotides matching TRBD1. The V and J ends lost 5 bases and 4 bases, in that order; junction bases with no gene match: 7. The CDR3 sequence is 14 residues long. Germline V CDR1 and CDR2: SGHVS, FQNEAQ. CDR3 sequence: CASSGGDRSYGYTF. CDR3 bases: TGTGCCAGCAGCGGGGGGGACAGAAGCTATGGCTACACCTTC.

This clonotype was picked up a small number of times. The gene calls are TRBV29-1 and TRBJ2-5; TRBD2 might be the D (6 bases). Trimming removed 4 bases from V and 1 base from J, with 19 bases in between. In germline, CDR1 is SQVTM, CDR2 ANQGSEA. CDR3 length equals 16 residues. The CDR3: CSVVGGFAGSQETQYF. The DNA of the CDR3 is TGCAGCGTTGTGGGGGGATTCGCGGGGAGCCAAGAGACCCAGTACTTC.